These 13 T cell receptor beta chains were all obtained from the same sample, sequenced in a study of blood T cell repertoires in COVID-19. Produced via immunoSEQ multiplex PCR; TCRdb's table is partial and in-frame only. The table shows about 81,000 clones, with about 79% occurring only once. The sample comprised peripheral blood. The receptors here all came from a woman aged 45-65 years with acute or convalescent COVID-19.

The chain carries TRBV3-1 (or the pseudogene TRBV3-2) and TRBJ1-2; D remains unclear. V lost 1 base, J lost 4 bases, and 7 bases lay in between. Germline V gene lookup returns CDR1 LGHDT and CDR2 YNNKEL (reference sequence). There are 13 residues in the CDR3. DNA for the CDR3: TGTGCCAGCAGCCAAGGGACTTTCTATGGCTACACCTTC. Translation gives CASSQGTFYGYTF.

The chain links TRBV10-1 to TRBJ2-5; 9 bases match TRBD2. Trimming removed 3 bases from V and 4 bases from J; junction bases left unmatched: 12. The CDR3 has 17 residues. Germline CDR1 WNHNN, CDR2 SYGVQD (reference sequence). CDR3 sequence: CASSDSSERGALETQYF. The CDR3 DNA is TGCGCCAGCAGTGACTCTTCGGAGCGGGGGGCCCTAGAGACCCAGTACTTC.

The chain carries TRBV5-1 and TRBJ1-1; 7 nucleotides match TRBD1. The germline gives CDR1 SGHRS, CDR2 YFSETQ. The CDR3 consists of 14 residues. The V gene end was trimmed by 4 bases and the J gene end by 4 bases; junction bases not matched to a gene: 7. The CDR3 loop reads CASSVTGDGTEAFF. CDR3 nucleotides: TGCGCCAGCAGCGTCACAGGGGATGGCACTGAAGCTTTCTTT.

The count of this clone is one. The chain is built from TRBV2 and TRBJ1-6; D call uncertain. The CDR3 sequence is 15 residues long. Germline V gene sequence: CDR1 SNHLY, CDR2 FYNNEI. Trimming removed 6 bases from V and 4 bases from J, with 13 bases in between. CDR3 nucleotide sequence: TGTGCCAGCAGCATCGACGGGTTATATAATTCACCCCTCCACTTT. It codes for CASSIDGLYNSPLHF. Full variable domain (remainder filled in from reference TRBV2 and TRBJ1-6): EPEVTQTPSHQVTQMGQEVILRCVPISNHLYFYWYRQILGQKVEFLVSFYNNEISEKSEIFDDQFSVERPDGSNFTLKIRSTKLEDSAMYFCASSIDGLYNSPLHFGNGTRLTVT.

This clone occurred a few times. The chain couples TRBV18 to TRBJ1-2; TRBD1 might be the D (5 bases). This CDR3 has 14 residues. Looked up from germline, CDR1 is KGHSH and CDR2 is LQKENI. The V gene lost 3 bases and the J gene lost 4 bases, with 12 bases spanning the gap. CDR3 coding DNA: TGTGCCAGCTCACCCGAGACAGAGAGCTATGGCTACACCTTC. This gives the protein CASSPETESYGYTF.

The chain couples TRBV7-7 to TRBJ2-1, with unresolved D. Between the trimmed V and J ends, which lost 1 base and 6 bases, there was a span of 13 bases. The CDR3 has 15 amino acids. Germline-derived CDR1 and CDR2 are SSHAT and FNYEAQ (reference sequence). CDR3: CASSLDSRTGNEQFF. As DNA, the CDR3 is TGTGCCAGCAGCTTAGATAGCCGTACTGGCAATGAGCAGTTCTTC. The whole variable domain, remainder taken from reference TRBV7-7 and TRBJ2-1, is GAGVSQSPRYKVTKRGQDVTLRCDPISSHATLYWYQQALGQGPEFLTYFNYEAQPDKSGLPSDRFSAERPEGSISTLTIQRTEQRDSAMYRCASSLDSRTGNEQFFGPGTRLTVL.

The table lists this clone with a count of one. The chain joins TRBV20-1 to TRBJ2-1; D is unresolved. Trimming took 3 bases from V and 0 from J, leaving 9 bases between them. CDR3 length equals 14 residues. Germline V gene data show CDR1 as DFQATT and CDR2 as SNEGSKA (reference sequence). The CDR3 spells CSASLESSYNEQFF. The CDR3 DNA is TGCAGTGCTAGTTTAGAGAGCTCCTACAATGAGCAGTTCTTC.

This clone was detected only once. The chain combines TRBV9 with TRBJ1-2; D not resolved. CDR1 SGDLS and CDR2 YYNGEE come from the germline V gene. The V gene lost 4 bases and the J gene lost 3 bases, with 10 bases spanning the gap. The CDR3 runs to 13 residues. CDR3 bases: TGTGCCAGCAGCCCCTCCGGAGACTATGGCTACACCTTC. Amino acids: CASSPSGDYGYTF.

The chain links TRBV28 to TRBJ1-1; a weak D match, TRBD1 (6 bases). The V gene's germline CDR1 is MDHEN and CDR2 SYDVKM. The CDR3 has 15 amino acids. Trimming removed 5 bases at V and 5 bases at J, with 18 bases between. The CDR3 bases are TGTGCCAGCAGTCCACCCGGGACAAAAGTAACTGAAGCTTTCTTT. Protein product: CASSPPGTKVTEAFF.

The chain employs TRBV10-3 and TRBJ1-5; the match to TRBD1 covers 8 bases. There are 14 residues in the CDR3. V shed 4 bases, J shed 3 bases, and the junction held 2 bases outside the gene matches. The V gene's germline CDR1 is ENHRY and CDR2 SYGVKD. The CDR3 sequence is CAISAGQDNQPQHF. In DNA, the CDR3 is TGTGCCATCAGTGCGGGACAGGACAATCAGCCCCAGCATTTT.

CDR3 DNA: TGTGCCAGCAGCCCCGGACAGGGGGCGGACACTGAAGCTTTCTTT. Its translation: CASSPGQGADTEAFF. J is TRBJ1-1 and V is TRBV6-6; 11 bases map to TRBD1. The CDR3 runs 15 residues. The junction had 6 bases not matched to a gene; V was cut back by 6 bases and J by 3 bases. Per germline, CDR1 MNHNY and CDR2 SVGAGI (reference sequence).

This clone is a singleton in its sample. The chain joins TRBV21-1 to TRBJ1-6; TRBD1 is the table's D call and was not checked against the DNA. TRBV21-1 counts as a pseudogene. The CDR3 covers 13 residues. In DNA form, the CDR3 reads TGTGCCAGCAACAGGTCTACCAATTCACCCCTCCACTTT. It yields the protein CASNRSTNSPLHF.

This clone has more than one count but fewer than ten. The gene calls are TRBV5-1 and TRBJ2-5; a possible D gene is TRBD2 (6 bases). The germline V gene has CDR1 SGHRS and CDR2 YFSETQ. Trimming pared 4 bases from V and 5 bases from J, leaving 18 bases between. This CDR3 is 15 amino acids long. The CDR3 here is CASSPQARGMETQYF. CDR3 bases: TGCGCCAGCAGCCCCCAGGCGCGGGGAATGGAGACCCAGTACTTC.